These T cell receptor beta chains were read from a single sample in a study of blood T cell repertoires in COVID-19. Sequencing used immunoSEQ multiplex PCR; TCRdb keeps in-frame clones, though not all of them. The profile shows some 200,000 clones, around 86% of them singletons. The specimen was peripheral blood. Receptors originate from a man aged 35 to 55 with active or convalescent COVID-19. Both conserved end residues are part of each CDR3. A D gene is named only where the DNA matches it firmly. Size is stated for part of the rows, as once, few or many counts, or as a class when the clone is expanded.

TRBJ1-3	NA	TRBD1	TRBV7-6	17	CASSLAATGDSGNTIYF	TGTGCCAGCAGCTTAGCCGCTACAGGGGACTCTGGAAACACCATATATTTT
TRBJ1-2	NA	NA	TRBV2	14	CASSEHRVELDYTF	TGTGCCAGCAGTGAACACAGGGTGGAATTGGACTACACCTTC
TRBJ1-2	NA	TRBD1	TRBV7-3	13	CASSADRGYGYTF	TGTGCCAGCAGCGCGGACAGGGGTTATGGCTACACCTTC
TRBJ1-2	NA	NA	TRBV5-4	13	CASSTTGNYGYTF	TGTGCCAGCAGCACAACAGGAAACTATGGCTACACCTTC
TRBJ1-4	NA	TRBD1	TRBV10-3	16	CAISESMGTVARGLFF	TGTGCCATCAGTGAGTCGATGGGGACAGTGGCTCGCGGACTGTTTTTT
TRBJ2-5	NA	TRBD2	TRBV29-1	13	CSVAAGSVETQYF	TGCAGCGTTGCAGCGGGGTCGGTAGAGACCCAGTACTTC
TRBJ2-7	NA	NA	TRBV10-3	14	CAISALGATEEQYF	TGTGCCATCAGTGCCTTGGGGGCGACGGAGGAGCAGTACTTC
TRBJ2-2	NA	TRBD2	TRBV7-3	18	CASSAPGEAGALTGELFF	TGTGCCAGCTCCGCGCCGGGAGAAGCGGGGGCACTCACCGGGGAGCTGTTTTTT
TRBJ1-2	NA	NA	TRBV9	12	CASSRLGNGYTF	TGTGCCAGCAGCAGACTCGGAAATGGCTACACCTTC
TRBJ1-4	NA	NA	TRBV12-3/TRBV12-4	12	CASSLQSGKLFF	TGTGCCAGCAGTTTACAGTCTGGAAAACTGTTTTTT
TRBJ2-3	NA	TRBD2	TRBV5-1	15	CASTSGGNPTDTQYF	TGCGCCAGCACGTCGGGGGGTAACCCCACAGATACGCAGTATTTT
TRBJ2-1	NA	NA	TRBV6-5	14	CASARLTGWDEQFF	TGTGCCAGCGCCCGATTAACCGGGTGGGATGAGCAGTTCTTC
TRBJ2-5	NA	NA	TRBV7-2	12	CASSFAGETQYF	TGTGCCAGCAGCTTCGCCGGGGAGACCCAGTACTTC
TRBJ2-7	NA	NA	TRBV9	14	CASSPGQMWYEQYF	TGTGCCAGCAGCCCCGGACAGATGTGGTACGAGCAGTACTTC
TRBJ2-5	once	NA	TRBV5-5	16	CASSGVAVLNQETQYF	TGTGCCAGCAGCGGGGTAGCGGTTCTTAACCAAGAGACCCAGTACTTC
TRBJ1-3	NA	NA	TRBV10-3	15	CAISSDGRTGNTIYF	TGTGCCATCAGTTCAGACGGGAGAACTGGAAACACCATATATTTT
TRBJ2-7	NA	TRBD2	TRBV30	16	CAWSLFGRGGDYEQYF	TGTGCCTGGAGTTTATTCGGGAGGGGGGGAGACTACGAGCAGTACTTC
TRBJ2-2	NA	TRBD2	TRBV5-4	18	CASSFVTSGAHDFGELFF	TGTGCCAGCAGCTTTGTGACTAGCGGGGCTCATGACTTCGGGGAGCTGTTTTTT
TRBJ2-3	once	TRBD2	TRBV9	15	CASSVWGGDTDTQYF	TGTGCCAGCAGCGTCTGGGGGGGAGACACAGATACGCAGTATTTT
TRBJ2-3	NA	NA	TRBV6-6	15	CASSFSEASTDTQYF	TGTGCCAGCAGTTTCAGCGAAGCTAGCACAGATACGCAGTATTTT
TRBJ1-1	few	NA	TRBV7-9	16	CASRDLTYRSATEAFF	TGTGCCAGCAGAGATTTGACATACCGGTCTGCCACTGAAGCTTTCTTT
TRBJ1-3	NA	NA	TRBV9	16	CASSPHLESSGNTIYF	TGTGCCAGCAGCCCGCATCTTGAGAGCTCTGGAAACACCATATATTTT
TRBJ2-3	NA	NA	TRBV6-5	14	CASRQVRSTDTQYF	TGTGCCAGCAGACAGGTTCGAAGCACAGATACGCAGTATTTT
TRBJ2-3	NA	TRBD2	TRBV4-2	16	CASSQELAGVSDTQYF	TGTGCCAGCAGCCAGGAACTAGCGGGGGTCTCAGATACGCAGTATTTT
TRBJ2-1	NA	TRBD2	TRBV6-5	16	CASSWSGGSFYNEQFF	TGTGCCAGCAGTTGGAGCGGGGGTTCCTTTTACAATGAGCAGTTCTTC
TRBJ2-7	NA	NA	TRBV7-9	16	CASSSTLVGQTYEQYF	TGTGCCAGCAGCTCTACGTTAGTCGGACAGACCTACGAGCAGTACTTC
TRBJ1-1	few	NA	TRBV5-6	12	CASRGDSPYAFF	TGTGCCAGCAGGGGTGACAGCCCTTACGCTTTCTTT
TRBJ2-4	NA	TRBD1	TRBV29-1	15	CSVTGQGSLRNIQYF	TGCAGCGTGACGGGACAGGGGTCCCTAAGAAACATTCAGTACTTC
TRBJ2-3	NA	TRBD2	TRBV7-9	16	CASSLAGLAVTDTQYF	TGTGCCAGCAGCTTAGCAGGGCTAGCGGTGACAGATACGCAGTATTTT
TRBJ1-2	NA	NA	TRBV29-1	12	CSVDGRGLGYTF	TGCAGCGTTGACGGCCGGGGACTTGGCTACACCTTC
TRBJ2-1	NA	TRBD1	TRBV23-1	14	CASSVSTGAGEQFF	TGCGCCAGCAGCGTTTCGACAGGGGCCGGGGAGCAGTTCTTC
TRBJ1-6	NA	NA	TRBV27	15	CASSASTGWNSPLHF	TGTGCCAGCAGTGCCTCGACAGGCTGGAATTCACCCCTCCACTTT
TRBJ2-3	NA	NA	TRBV30	11	CAWSAADTQYF	TGTGCCTGGAGTGCCGCAGATACGCAGTATTTT
TRBJ2-7	NA	NA	TRBV12-3/TRBV12-4	11	CASSNYYEQYF	TGTGCCAGCAGTAACTATTACGAGCAGTACTTC
TRBJ1-1	NA	NA	TRBV3-1/TRBV3-2	14	CASSLNSRAPEAFF	TGTGCCAGCAGCCTCAACTCTCGAGCCCCTGAAGCTTTCTTT
TRBJ2-5	NA	TRBD1	TRBV9	15	CASSVGQGPRETQYF	TGTGCCAGCAGCGTAGGACAGGGCCCACGGGAGACCCAGTACTTC
TRBJ2-3	NA	NA	TRBV6-5	13	CASRGGGGDTQYF	TGTGCCAGCAGAGGCGGGGGCGGGGATACGCAGTATTTT
TRBJ1-4	once	NA	TRBV6-6	12	CASGTQEVKLFF	TGTGCCAGCGGGACACAGGAGGTCAAACTGTTTTTT
TRBJ2-7	NA	NA	TRBV19	14	CASSIGPNSYEQYF	TGTGCCAGTAGTATAGGGCCGAACTCCTACGAGCAGTACTTC
TRBJ1-4	NA	NA	TRBV11-3	15	CASSPRQETNEKLFF	TGTGCCAGCAGCCCACGACAGGAAACTAATGAAAAACTGTTTTTT
TRBJ1-1	once	TRBD1	TRBV6-5	13	CASSGTGLTEAFF	TGTGCCAGCAGCGGGACAGGGCTCACGGAAGCTTTCTTT
TRBJ1-5	once	NA	TRBV10-2	13	CASASQGNQPQHF	TGCGCCAGCGCCAGTCAGGGGAATCAGCCCCAGCATTTT
TRBJ1-1	NA	TRBD1	TRBV5-1	14	CASSIDRVDTEAFF	TGCGCCAGCAGCATAGACAGGGTTGACACTGAAGCTTTCTTT
TRBJ2-1	once	NA	TRBV5-6	14	CASSVESVLNEQFF	TGTGCCAGCAGCGTAGAATCCGTACTCAATGAGCAGTTCTTC
TRBJ2-5	NA	TRBD1	TRBV29-1	14	CSVLPRTGLETQYF	TGCAGCGTCCTTCCGCGGACAGGGCTAGAGACCCAGTACTTC
TRBJ1-2	NA	TRBD1	TRBV5-1	14	CASSLTGDDYGYTF	TGCGCCAGCAGCTTGACAGGGGACGACTATGGCTACACCTTC
TRBJ2-1	NA	NA	TRBV7-9	12	CASSLDRYEQFF	TGTGCCAGCAGTCTCGACAGATATGAGCAGTTCTTC
TRBJ2-6	NA	NA	TRBV14	16	CASSPRRGSGANVLTF	TGTGCCAGCAGCCCCAGAAGGGGCTCTGGGGCCAACGTCCTGACTTTC
TRBJ1-1	NA	TRBD1	TRBV28	13	CATNRGVDTEAFF	TGTGCCACTAACAGGGGGGTGGACACTGAAGCTTTCTTT